Below are 28 T cell receptor beta chains sequenced from a single sample in a study of CD8 T cells in ankylosing spondylitis. TCRdb reprocessed the 5' RACE reads via MiXCR and lists one record per CDR3 protein. Here the sample spans approximately 240,000 distinct CDR3 sequences, roughly a tenth being singletons. Input material: blood, either unsorted or a sorted T cell fraction (not recorded which). These receptors all stem from a male donor with ankylosing spondylitis or in good health (not recorded which).

This clonotype has at least ten counts. The genes are TRBV12-3 or TRBV12-4 and TRBJ2-7; possible D gene TRBD2, 5 bases. Trimming removed 5 bases from V and 2 bases from J, with 13 bases in between. The CDR3 consists of 14 residues. The CDR3 DNA follows: TGTGCCAGCAGTCCCTCCGACGGGACCTACGAGCAGTACTTC. Amino acid sequence: CASSPSDGTYEQYF.

The sample holds many counts of this clonotype. This chain links TRBV12-3 or TRBV12-4 with TRBJ2-1; 8 nucleotides align to TRBD2. V shed 6 bases and J 1 base; nucleotides not matched to a gene: 14. The CDR3 has 18 amino acids. The chain's CDR3 is CASSPRRGVTTSYNEQFF. DNA of the CDR3: TGTGCCAGCAGCCCCAGGCGGGGGGTCACCACATCCTACAATGAGCAGTTCTTC.

This clonotype was observed many times. The J gene is TRBJ2-4, the V gene TRBV20-1; possibly TRBD1 or TRBD2 for D (5 bases each). The CDR3 consists of 17 residues. V dropped 4 bases and J dropped 0 bases, with 19 bases sitting between them. The germline CDR1 and CDR2 sequences are DFQATT and SNEGSKA (reference sequence). The CDR3 DNA follows: TGCAGTGCTATCCAATCCGGGACCCGTCTAGCCAAAAACATTCAGTACTTC. Translating gives CSAIQSGTRLAKNIQYF.

This clonotype was observed many times. This chain joins TRBV10-3 and TRBJ2-7; unclear D gene. V was clipped by 3 bases and J by 7 bases, with 10 bases between them. The V gene's germline CDR1 is ENHRY and CDR2 SYGVKD. The CDR3 totals 12 residues. The CDR3: CAISEGFVEQYF. The CDR3 coding sequence is TGTGCCATCAGTGAAGGCTTTGTGGAGCAGTACTTC.

This clonotype was seen many times. This rearrangement joins TRBV9 to TRBJ2-1; 15 bases match TRBD2. The CDR3 extends over 15 amino acids. Germline V gene sequence: CDR1 SGDLS, CDR2 YYNGEE. The V gene end was trimmed by 3 bases and the J gene end by 9 bases; junction bases not matched to a gene: 4. The CDR3 DNA follows: TGTGCCAGCAGCGAGGGGGGACTAGCGGGGGGTGAGCAGTTCTTC. Translation: CASSEGGLAGGEQFF. Variable domain in full (rest from reference TRBV9 and TRBJ2-1): DSGVTQTPKHLITATGQRVTLRCSPRSGDLSVYWYQQSLDQGLQFLIQYYNGEERAKGNILERFSAQQFPDLHSELNLSSLELGDSALYFCASSEGGLAGGEQFFGPGTRLTVL.

Comment on this clonotype: The junction shows a germline mismatch at one end, possibly a read error. The gene calls are TRBV4-1 and TRBJ2-3; D is ambiguous. This CDR3 comprises 14 residues. CDR1 is MGHRA, CDR2 YSYEKL, per germline. CDR3 nucleotide sequence: TGCGCCAGCAGCCAAGATCCCGGAACAGCTACGCAGTATTTT. This sequence encodes CASSQDPGTATQYF.

This clonotype was seen many times. V is TRBV7-2 and J is TRBJ1-1; tentatively, D is TRBD1 (5 bases). The V end was cut by 2 bases, the J end by 1 base, with 8 bases between. CDR1 SGHTA and CDR2 FQGNSA come from the germline V gene. The CDR3 is made up of 14 amino acids. The CDR3 DNA is TGTGCCAGCAGCTTAAGAGGGGCGAACACTGAAGCTTTCTTT. As protein: CASSLRGANTEAFF.

This clonotype was counted ten times or more. V gene TRBV11-3 combines with J gene TRBJ2-1; 7 nucleotides agree with TRBD2. The V segment lost 5 bases and the J segment 2 bases; nucleotides outside the gene matches: 9. Germline CDR1 SGHNT, CDR2 YENEEA. This CDR3 spans 16 amino acids. The DNA for the CDR3 is TGTGCCAGCAGCCCCGGGGGGACTGGGACCTACAATGAGCAGTTCTTC. It is translated as CASSPGGTGTYNEQFF.

This clonotype has a count of ten or more. This rearrangement joins TRBV5-1 to TRBJ2-5, with D maybe TRBD2 (6 bases). Trimming left V 0 bases short and J 5 bases short, with 11 bases between. The germline V gene has CDR1 SGHRS and CDR2 YFSETQ. This CDR3 is 14 amino acids long. The CDR3: CASSLGLATETQYF. The CDR3 DNA follows: TGCGCCAGCAGCTTGGGGCTAGCGACGGAGACCCAGTACTTC.

Points on this clonotype: A much larger clone differs from this one at a single base, so this may be a read error. The CDR3 DNA follows: TGTGCCAGCAGTTTGGGGGGCGCTGGCTACGAGCAGTACTTC. It specifies CASSLGGAGYEQYF. The chain couples TRBV12-3 or TRBV12-4 to TRBJ2-7; D assignment may be TRBD1 or TRBD2 (6 bases each). The CDR3 runs 14 residues. With 3 bases removed from V and 3 bases from J, the gap between germline ends came to 12 bases.

This chain connects TRBV23-1 to TRBJ1-1; weak D call: TRBD1 (5 bases). TRBV23-1 is known as an ORF, though its function is uncertain. V dropped 6 bases and J dropped 0 bases, with 14 bases sitting between them. CDR3 length: 15 amino acids. CDR3: CASRPGHPMNTEAFF. Here the CDR3 DNA reads TGCGCCAGCAGGCCCGGACACCCGATGAACACTGAAGCTTTCTTT.

Only a few counts were recorded for this clonotype. A read error may explain this, as a much larger clone is one base away. V usage is TRBV10-3 and J usage is TRBJ2-2, with 9 bases that match TRBD1. Germline loops: CDR1 ENHRY, CDR2 SYGVKD. The V segment lost 6 bases and the J segment 6 bases; nucleotides outside the gene matches: 8. The CDR3 contains 15 residues. The CDR3 sequence: CAIRTDRGRAGELFF. DNA for the CDR3: TGTGCCATCAGGACAGACAGGGGGAGGGCCGGGGAGCTGTTTTTT.

The genes are TRBV2 and TRBJ2-2; D ambiguous. The germline V and J ends were trimmed by 3 bases and 4 bases, with 9 bases remaining between them. CDR3 length equals 14 residues. From germline, CDR1 is SNHLY and CDR2 FYNNEI. CDR3 sequence: CASSEMEFTGELFF. The CDR3 DNA reads TGTGCCAGCAGTGAGATGGAATTCACCGGGGAGCTGTTTTTT.

The V call is TRBV2, the J call TRBJ1-2; D remains unclear. V lost 5 bases and J lost 2, with 6 bases in between. This CDR3 comprises 12 residues. In germline, CDR1 is SNHLY, CDR2 FYNNEI. The CDR3 DNA sequence: TGTGCCAGCAGTCCAGAAAACTATGGCTACACCTTC. Amino acids: CASSPENYGYTF.

V and J are TRBV29-1 and TRBJ1-4; 9 positions match TRBD1. V was clipped by 7 bases and J by 5 bases; unmatched bases: 5. The CDR3 loop spans 13 amino acids. Germline V gives CDR1 SQVTM, CDR2 ANQGSEA. The CDR3: CSGSGTGNEKLFF. The DNA of the CDR3 is TGCAGCGGATCCGGGACAGGGAATGAAAAACTGTTTTTT. The whole variable domain, filled in from reference TRBV29-1 and TRBJ1-4, reads SAVISQKPSRDICQRGTSLTIQCQVDSQVTMMFWYRQQPGQSLTLIATANQGSEATYESGFVIDKFPISRPNLTFSTLTVSNMSPEDSSIYLCSGSGTGNEKLFFGSGTQLSVL.

This clonotype was counted ten times or more. The chain carries TRBV27 and TRBJ2-7; D uncertain. The CDR3 totals 13 residues. The germline V gene has CDR1 MNHEY and CDR2 SMNVEV (reference sequence). Trimming took off 5 bases at V and 6 bases at J, with 14 bases between the two ends. The CDR3: CASSPGIPGEQYF. In DNA, the CDR3 is TGTGCCAGCAGTCCCGGTATTCCTGGCGAGCAGTACTTC.

This clonotype was seen many times. V gene TRBV28 combines with J gene TRBJ1-4; maybe TRBD1 (6 bases). Germline loops: CDR1 MDHEN, CDR2 SYDVKM. The CDR3 runs 17 residues. Trimming stripped 6 bases from V and 2 bases from J, with 19 bases between. The CDR3 region is CASSPAGGHGTNEKLFF. The DNA of the CDR3 is TGTGCCAGCAGCCCGGCGGGGGGGCATGGGACTAATGAAAAACTGTTTTTT.

This clonotype was recorded at least ten times. The V gene is TRBV20-1, the J gene TRBJ2-5; D not resolved. In germline, CDR1 is DFQATT, CDR2 SNEGSKA (reference sequence). Trimming cost V 1 base and J 5 bases, with 11 bases left between them. The length of the CDR3 is 13 residues. The CDR3 nucleotides read TGCAGTGCTAGAGGGTGGGAAACGGAGACCCAGTACTTC. Translated: CSARGWETETQYF.

This clonotype was observed many times. The chain couples TRBV5-6 to TRBJ2-5; a possible D gene is TRBD2 (5 bases). With 4 bases removed from V and 5 bases from J, the gap between germline ends came to 12 bases. The CDR3 extends over 13 amino acids. Germline assignment: CDR1 SGHDT and CDR2 YYEEEE. The CDR3 DNA sequence: TGTGCCAGCAGCCCCTCAAGAGGGGAGACCCAGTACTTC. Translated: CASSPSRGETQYF.

This clonotype was detected ten times or more. CDR3 region: CASSFSTGGNYGYTF. CDR3 DNA: TGTGCCAGCAGCTTTTCCACAGGGGGCAACTATGGCTACACCTTC. The V gene is TRBV7-9, the J gene TRBJ1-2; TRBD1 agrees at 9 bases. This CDR3 is built from 15 residues. Germline-derived CDR1 and CDR2 are SEHNR and FQNEAQ (reference sequence). V lost 3 bases, J lost 2 bases, and 4 bases stayed unmatched.

In its sample, this clonotype was seen many times. The rearrangement uses TRBV29-1 and TRBJ2-1; 7 nucleotides agree with TRBD2. This CDR3 comprises 14 residues. The germline CDR1 and CDR2 sequences are SQVTM and ANQGSEA. V gave up 5 bases and J gave up 7 bases; unmatched junction bases: 11. CDR3 DNA: TGCAGCGTTCAGCGGGGCCTGGGTGTGAATGAGCAGTTCTTC. Translated, it gives CSVQRGLGVNEQFF.

This clonotype came up many times. The chain recombines TRBV5-1 with TRBJ1-1; D unresolved. Germline CDR1 SGHRS, CDR2 YFSETQ. Trimming took off 2 bases at V and 1 base at J, with 6 bases between the two ends. The CDR3 totals 13 residues. DNA for the CDR3: TGCGCCAGCAGCTTATTAGAGAACACTGAAGCTTTCTTT. Translating gives CASSLLENTEAFF.

This clonotype was observed at least ten times. The CDR3 protein is CASSLAAASTDTQYF. In nucleotides, the CDR3 is TGTGCCAGCAGCTTGGCAGCGGCCTCCACAGATACGCAGTATTTT. This chain uses TRBV5-5 with TRBJ2-3, with D possibly matching TRBD2 (5 bases). CDR1 and CDR2 from the germline V gene are SGHKS and YYEKEE (reference sequence). This CDR3 has 15 amino acids. V was clipped by 0 bases and J by 2 bases, with 10 bases between them.

This clonotype was observed many times. This chain links TRBV5-1 with TRBJ2-2; TRBD2 might be the D (5 bases). This CDR3 spans 16 amino acids. Trimming took 0 bases from V and 0 from J, leaving 9 bases between them. CDR1 and CDR2 from the germline V gene are SGHRS and YFSETQ. In DNA, the CDR3 is TGCGCCAGCAGCTTGGGTAGCGCTTCGAACACCGGGGAGCTGTTTTTT. This encodes CASSLGSASNTGELFF. The entire variable domain, with the rest obtained from reference TRBV5-1 and TRBJ2-2, is as follows: KAGVTQTPRYLIKTRGQQVTLSCSPISGHRSVSWYQQTPGQGLQFLFEYFSETQRNKGNFPGRFSGRQFSNSRSEMNVSTLELGDSALYLCASSLGSASNTGELFFGEGSRLTVL.

Many counts were recorded for this clonotype. CDR3 sequence (DNA): TGTGCCAGCAGCCAAGATTACGGCGACAGGAACACTGAAGCTTTCTTT. The encoded protein is CASSQDYGDRNTEAFF. V gene TRBV14 combines with J gene TRBJ1-1; D possibly corresponds to TRBD1 (5 bases). This CDR3 comprises 16 residues. Between the trimmed V and J ends, which lost 0 bases and 1 base, there was a span of 12 bases. Per the germline V gene, CDR1 is SGHDN and CDR2 is FVKESK.

This clonotype was picked up many times. J is TRBJ1-3 and V is TRBV29-1; tentative D call: TRBD1 (6 bases). Trimming left V 4 bases short and J 2 bases short, with 18 bases between. CDR3 length equals 16 residues. Germline V gene data show CDR1 as SQVTM and CDR2 as ANQGSEA. The CDR3 bases are TGCAGCGTTGGTCTGAACACCGGGACACCTGGAAACACCATATATTTT. Translated: CSVGLNTGTPGNTIYF.

This clonotype was detected many times. The genes are TRBV12-5 and TRBJ1-5, with 12 bases identical to TRBD1. With V trimmed by 1 base and J by 4 bases, 5 bases remained unmatched. CDR3 size: 17 residues. The germline gives CDR1 LGHNT, CDR2 FRNRAP. The CDR3 protein is CASGLGTGQGANQPQHF. CDR3 in DNA: TGTGCTAGTGGTTTGGGTACGGGACAGGGGGCAAATCAGCCCCAGCATTTT.

With regard to this clonotype: This may come from a read error, since a much larger clone is one base off. The V gene is TRBV19, the J gene TRBJ2-7, with 7 bases identical to TRBD1. The germline V gene encodes CDR1 LNHDA and CDR2 SQIVND (reference sequence). The CDR3 is 14 residues long. This chain's CDR3 is CAGSVNRGSYEQYF. CDR3 DNA: TGTGCCGGTAGTGTTAACAGGGGAAGCTACGAGCAGTACTTC.